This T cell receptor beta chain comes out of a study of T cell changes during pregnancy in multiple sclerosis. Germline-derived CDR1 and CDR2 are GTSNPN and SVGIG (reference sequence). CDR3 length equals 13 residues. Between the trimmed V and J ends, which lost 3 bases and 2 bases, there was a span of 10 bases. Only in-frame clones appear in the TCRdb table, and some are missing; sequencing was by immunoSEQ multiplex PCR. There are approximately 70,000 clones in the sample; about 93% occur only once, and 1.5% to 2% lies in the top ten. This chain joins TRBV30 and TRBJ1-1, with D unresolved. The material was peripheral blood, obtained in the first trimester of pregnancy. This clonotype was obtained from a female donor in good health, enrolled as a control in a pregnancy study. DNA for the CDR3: TGTGCCTGGAGAGAGAAATTAAACACTGAAGCTTTCTTT. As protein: CAWREKLNTEAFF.